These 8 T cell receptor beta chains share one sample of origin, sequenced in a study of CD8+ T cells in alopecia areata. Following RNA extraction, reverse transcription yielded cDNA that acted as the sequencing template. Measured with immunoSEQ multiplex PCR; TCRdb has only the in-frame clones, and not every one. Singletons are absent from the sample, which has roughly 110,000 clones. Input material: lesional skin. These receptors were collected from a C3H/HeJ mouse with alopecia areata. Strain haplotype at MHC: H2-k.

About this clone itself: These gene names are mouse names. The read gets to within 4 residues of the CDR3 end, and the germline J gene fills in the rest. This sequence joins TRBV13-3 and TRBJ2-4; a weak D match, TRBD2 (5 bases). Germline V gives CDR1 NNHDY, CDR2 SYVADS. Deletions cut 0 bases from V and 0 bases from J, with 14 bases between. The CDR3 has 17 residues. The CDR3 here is CASSDAVTGLSQNTLYF. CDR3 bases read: TGTGCCAGCAGTGATGCGGTAACTGGCCTTAGTCAAAAC. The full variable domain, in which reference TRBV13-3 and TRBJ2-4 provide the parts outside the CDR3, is EAAVTQSPRSKVAVTGGKVTLSCHQTNNHDYMYWYRQDTGHGLRLIHYSYVADSTEKGDIPDGYKASRPSQENFSLILELASLSQTAVYFCASSDAVTGLSQNTLYFGAGTRLSVL.

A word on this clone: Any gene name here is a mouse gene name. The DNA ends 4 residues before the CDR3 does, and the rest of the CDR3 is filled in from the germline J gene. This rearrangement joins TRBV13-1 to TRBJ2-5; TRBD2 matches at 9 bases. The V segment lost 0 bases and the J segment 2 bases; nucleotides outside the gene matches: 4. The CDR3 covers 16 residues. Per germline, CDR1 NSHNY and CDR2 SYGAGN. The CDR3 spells CASSDVGGRVQDTQYF. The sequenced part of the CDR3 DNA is TGTGCCAGCAGTGATGTGGGGGGGCGCGTCCAAGAC.

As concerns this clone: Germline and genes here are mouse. The chain's CDR3 is CASSPQPNTEVFF. CDR3 bases read: TGTGCCAGCAGTCCACAACCAAACACA. The chain joins TRBV13-3 to TRBJ1-1; D is ambiguous. The read comes to an end 4 residues before the CDR3 does, leaving the germline J gene to fill in the end. This CDR3 is built from 13 residues. With 4 bases removed from V and 0 bases from J, the gap between germline ends came to 7 bases. CDR1 NNHDY and CDR2 SYVADS come from the germline V gene.

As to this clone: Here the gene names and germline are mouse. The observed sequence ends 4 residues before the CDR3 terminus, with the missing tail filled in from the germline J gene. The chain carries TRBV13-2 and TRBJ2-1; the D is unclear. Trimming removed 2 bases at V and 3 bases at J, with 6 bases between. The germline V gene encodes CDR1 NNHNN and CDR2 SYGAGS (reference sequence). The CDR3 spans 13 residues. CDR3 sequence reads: CASGENFYAEQFF. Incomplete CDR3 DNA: TGTGCCAGCGGTGAAAACTTCTATGCT.

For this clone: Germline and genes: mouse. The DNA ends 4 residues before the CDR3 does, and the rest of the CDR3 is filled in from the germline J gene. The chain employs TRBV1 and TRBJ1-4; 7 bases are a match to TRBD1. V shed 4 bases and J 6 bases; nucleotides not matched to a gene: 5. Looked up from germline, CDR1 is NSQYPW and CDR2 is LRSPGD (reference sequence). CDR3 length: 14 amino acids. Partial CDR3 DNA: TGCACCTGCAGTGTGACAGGGCTCCACGAA. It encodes CTCSVTGLHE. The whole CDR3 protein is CTCSVTGLHERLFF.

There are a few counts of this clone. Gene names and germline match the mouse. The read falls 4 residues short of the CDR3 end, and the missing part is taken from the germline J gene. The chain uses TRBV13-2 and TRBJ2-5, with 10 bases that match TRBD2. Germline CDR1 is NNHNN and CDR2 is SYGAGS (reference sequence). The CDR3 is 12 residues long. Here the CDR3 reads CASGGLGDTQYF. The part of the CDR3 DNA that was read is TGTGCCAGCGGGGGACTGGGGGAC.

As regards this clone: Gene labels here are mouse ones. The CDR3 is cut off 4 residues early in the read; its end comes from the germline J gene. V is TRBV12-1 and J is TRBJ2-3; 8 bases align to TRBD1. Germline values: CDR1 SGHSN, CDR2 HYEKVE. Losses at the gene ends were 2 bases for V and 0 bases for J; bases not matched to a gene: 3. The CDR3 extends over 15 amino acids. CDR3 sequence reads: CASSPRQGSAETLYF. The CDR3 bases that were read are TGTGCCAGCTCTCCCCGACAGGGGAGTGCAGAA.

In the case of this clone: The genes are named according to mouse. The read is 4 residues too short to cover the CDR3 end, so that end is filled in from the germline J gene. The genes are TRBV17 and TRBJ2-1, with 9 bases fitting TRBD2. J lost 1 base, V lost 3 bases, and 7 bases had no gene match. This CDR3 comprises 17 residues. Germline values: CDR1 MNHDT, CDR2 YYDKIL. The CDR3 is CASSSLGGGANYAEQFF. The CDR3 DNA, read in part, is TGTGCTAGCAGTAGTTTAGGTGGGGGGGCGAACTATGCT.